What follows are 7 T cell receptor beta chains derived from one specimen sequenced in a study of blood T cell repertoires in COVID-19. Produced via immunoSEQ multiplex PCR; TCRdb's table is partial and in-frame only. This table holds around 270,000 clones, roughly 90% found once. The sample consisted of peripheral blood. All receptors come from a man younger than 45 with active or convalescent COVID-19.

This clone was seen a single time. V is TRBV6-1 and J is TRBJ2-7, with a possible D match to TRBD2 (6 bases). CDR1 is MNHNS and CDR2 is SASEGT in the germline V gene. The CDR3 loop spans 15 amino acids. Trimming left V 0 bases short and J 0 bases short, with 9 bases between. The CDR3 region is CASSEAAGSSYEQYF. CDR3 DNA: TGTGCCAGCAGTGAAGCGGCGGGGAGCTCCTACGAGCAGTACTTC.

The count of this clone is one. This chain connects TRBV7-2 to TRBJ1-6; D unclear. The CDR3 spans 12 residues. Germline V lookup: CDR1 SGHTA, CDR2 FQGNSA. The V end lost 2 bases, the J end lost 8 bases, and 4 bases lay between the germline ends. The CDR3 nucleotides are TGTGCCAGCAGCTTATCTTATTCACCCCTCCACTTT. It yields the protein CASSLSYSPLHF.

This clone was recorded a few times. The V and J genes are TRBV3-1 (or the pseudogene TRBV3-2) and TRBJ1-1; no definite D call. The CDR3 sequence is 11 residues long. The V end lost 8 bases, the J end lost 5 bases, and 9 bases lay between the germline ends. CDR1 and CDR2 from the germline V gene are LGHDT and YNNKEL (reference sequence). The CDR3: CASVSGTEAFF. The CDR3 DNA reads as TGTGCCAGCGTTTCAGGAACTGAAGCTTTCTTT.

The genes are TRBV4-1 and TRBJ2-1; a weak D match, TRBD2 (5 bases). The ends were cut back, 3 bases at V and 5 bases at J, with 8 bases in the middle. Looked up from germline, CDR1 is MGHRA and CDR2 is YSYEKL. There are 13 residues in the CDR3. In DNA, the CDR3 is TGCGCCAGCAGCCACATGACTAACAATGAGCAGTTCTTC. Translation gives CASSHMTNNEQFF.

This chain connects TRBV5-4 to TRBJ2-5; maybe TRBD1 (6 bases). Per the germline V gene, CDR1 is SGHNT and CDR2 is YYREEE (reference sequence). Trimming removed 4 bases at V and 3 bases at J, with 13 bases between. This CDR3 has 14 residues. CDR3 amino acids: CASSHMGAEETQYF. CDR3 DNA sequence: TGTGCCAGCAGCCACATGGGGGCCGAAGAGACCCAGTACTTC. Complete variable domain (other parts from reference TRBV5-4 and TRBJ2-5): ETGVTQSPTHLIKTRGQQVTLRCSSQSGHNTVSWYQQALGQGPQFIFQYYREEENGRGNFPPRFSGLQFPNYSSELNVNALELDDSALYLCASSHMGAEETQYFGPGTRLLVL.

This chain uses TRBV30 with TRBJ1-5; D is possibly TRBD1 (5 bases). The CDR3 is made up of 12 amino acids. Germline V gene data show CDR1 as GTSNPN and CDR2 as SVGIG (reference sequence). V was pared by 4 bases and J by 4 bases, with 8 bases between. DNA of the CDR3: TGTGCCTGGAATTCAGGGAATCAGCCCCAGCATTTT. Its protein is CAWNSGNQPQHF.

The sample holds one count of this clone. Additional DNA sequences in this sample encode the identical CDR3. The chain links TRBV7-2 to TRBJ2-5, with 13 bases that match TRBD2. The CDR3 loop spans 15 amino acids. V shed 5 bases and J 2 bases; nucleotides not matched to a gene: 2. Germline-derived CDR1 and CDR2 are SGHTA and FQGNSA. CDR3 sequence (DNA): TGTGCCAGCAGCCGGACTAGCGGGGGTCAAGAGACCCAGTACTTC. It specifies CASSRTSGGQETQYF. Combining the CDR3 with reference TRBV7-2 and TRBJ2-5 gives the whole variable domain GAGVSQSPSNKVTEKGKDVELRCDPISGHTALYWYRQSLGQGLEFLIYFQGNSAPDKSGLPSDRFSAERTGGSVSTLTIQRTQQEDSAVYLCASSRTSGGQETQYFGPGTRLLVL.